One sample yielded the 5 T cell receptor beta chains listed below, sequenced in a study of blood T cells in healthy people across ages. A J-beta primer mix and a sample-barcoded 5' primer were used in a second PCR of about 7 to 12 cycles. From the 5' RACE reads, TCRdb called clonotypes with MiXCR, one entry per CDR3 protein. The repertoire has about 1,800,000 distinct CDR3 sequences, roughly 27% of them found once; the top ten carry 7.7%. Input material: blood. The receptors derive from a young woman in good health.

CDR3 sequence (DNA): TGTGCCAGCAGCTTAAGTTTAAGGGGGGTGAATGAAAAACTGTTTTTT. Translated: CASSLSLRGVNEKLFF. The rearrangement links TRBV11-2 to TRBJ1-4; D possibly corresponds to TRBD1 (6 bases). Trimming took 2 bases from V and 5 from J, leaving 15 bases between them. The CDR3 totals 16 residues. CDR1 is SGHAT, CDR2 FQNNGV, per germline.

This clonotype was found many times. J is TRBJ2-7 and V is TRBV2, with TRBD2 as a possible D gene (6 bases). The length of the CDR3 is 13 residues. Per the germline V gene, CDR1 is SNHLY and CDR2 is FYNNEI. V shed 10 bases and J shed 6 bases, with 19 bases lying between them. The CDR3, as DNA: TGTGCCACTGGGGCAGGGAGCGGGCGCGAGCAGTACTTC. Residues: CATGAGSGREQYF.

This sequence joins TRBV25-1 and TRBJ2-5; 7 bases line up with TRBD2. There are 15 residues in the CDR3. The trim removed 1 base at V and 3 bases at J, leaving 5 bases unmatched. Germline V lookup: CDR1 MGHDK, CDR2 SYGVNS. The CDR3 sequence: CASSEFGGGKETQYF. The CDR3 nucleotides read TGTGCCAGCAGTGAATTCGGGGGAGGGAAAGAGACCCAGTACTTC.

A few counts support this clonotype. This rearrangement joins TRBV20-1 to TRBJ1-2, with TRBD1 matching over 9 bases. V was pared by 4 bases and J by 4 bases, with 10 bases of the junction left unmatched. The CDR3 loop spans 15 amino acids. Germline CDR1 is DFQATT and CDR2 is SNEGSKA (reference sequence). The CDR3 loop is CSATRDRASRYGYTF. Here the CDR3 DNA reads TGCAGTGCTACCCGGGACAGGGCATCTCGCTATGGCTACACCTTC.

The CDR3 loop reads CANTGTTGVGTSYEQYF. In DNA form, the CDR3 reads TGTGCCAACACCGGGACTACGGGCGTGGGCACATCCTACGAGCAGTACTTC. The chain carries TRBV6-2 or TRBV6-3 and TRBJ2-7, with 7 positions matching TRBD2. Trimming removed 10 bases from V and 1 base from J; junction bases left unmatched: 19. The CDR3 has 17 amino acids. CDR1 and CDR2 (germline): MNHEY, SVGEGT.